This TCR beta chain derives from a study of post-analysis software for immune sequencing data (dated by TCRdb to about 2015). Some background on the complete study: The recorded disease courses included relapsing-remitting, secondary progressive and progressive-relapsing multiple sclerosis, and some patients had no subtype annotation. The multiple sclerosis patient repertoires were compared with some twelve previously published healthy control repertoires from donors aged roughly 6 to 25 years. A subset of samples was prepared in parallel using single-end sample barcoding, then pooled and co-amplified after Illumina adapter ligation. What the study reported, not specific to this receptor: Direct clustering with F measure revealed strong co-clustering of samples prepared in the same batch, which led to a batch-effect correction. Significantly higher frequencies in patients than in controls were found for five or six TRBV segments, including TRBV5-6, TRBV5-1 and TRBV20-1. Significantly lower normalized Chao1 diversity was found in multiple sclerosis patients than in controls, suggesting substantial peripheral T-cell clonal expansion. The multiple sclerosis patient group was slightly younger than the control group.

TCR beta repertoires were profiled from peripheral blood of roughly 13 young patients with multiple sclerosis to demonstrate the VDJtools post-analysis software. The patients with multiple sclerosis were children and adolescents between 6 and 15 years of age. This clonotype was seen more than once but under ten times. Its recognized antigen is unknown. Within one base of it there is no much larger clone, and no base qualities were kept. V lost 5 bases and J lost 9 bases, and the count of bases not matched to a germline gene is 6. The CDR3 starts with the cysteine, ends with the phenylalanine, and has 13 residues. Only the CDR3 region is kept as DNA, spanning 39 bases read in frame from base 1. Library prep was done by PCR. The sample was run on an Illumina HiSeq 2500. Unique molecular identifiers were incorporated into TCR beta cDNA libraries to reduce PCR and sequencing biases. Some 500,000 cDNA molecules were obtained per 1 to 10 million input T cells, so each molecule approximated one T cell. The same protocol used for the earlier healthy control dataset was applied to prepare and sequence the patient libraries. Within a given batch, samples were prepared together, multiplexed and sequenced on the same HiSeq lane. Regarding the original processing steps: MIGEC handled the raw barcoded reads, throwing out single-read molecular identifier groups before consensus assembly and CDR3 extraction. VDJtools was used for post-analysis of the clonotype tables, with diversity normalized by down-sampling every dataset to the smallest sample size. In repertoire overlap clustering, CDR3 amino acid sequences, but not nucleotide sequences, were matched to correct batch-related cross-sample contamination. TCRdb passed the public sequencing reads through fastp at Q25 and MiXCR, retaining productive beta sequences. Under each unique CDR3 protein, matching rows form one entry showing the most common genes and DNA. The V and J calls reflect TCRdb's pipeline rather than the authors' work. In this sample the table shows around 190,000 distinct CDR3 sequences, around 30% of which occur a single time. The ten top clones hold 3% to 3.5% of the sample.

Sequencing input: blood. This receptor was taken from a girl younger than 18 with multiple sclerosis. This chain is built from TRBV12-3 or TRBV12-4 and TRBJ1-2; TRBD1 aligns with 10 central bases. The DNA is TGTGCCAGCAGTCCCGGGACAGGGGAGCGCTACACCTTC. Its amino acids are CASSPGTGERYTF.